Described below is a single T cell receptor (beta chain) sequence and its context. In the PCR, 60 Vbeta and 13 Jbeta primers were used. Measured with immunoSEQ multiplex PCR; TCRdb has only the in-frame clones, and not every one. The data show a few hundred thousand clones, around three quarters seen once. The data belong to a study of cytomegalovirus exposure and HLA in healthy donors. The CDR3 spans 15 residues. The V gene end was trimmed by 2 bases and the J gene end by 5 bases; junction bases not matched to a gene: 7. Germline-derived CDR1 and CDR2 are SGHVS and FNYEAQ. The chain joins TRBV7-6 to TRBJ2-3, with TRBD1 matching over 7 bases. This clonotype was obtained from a man aged 40-49 years in good health and CMV-seronegative. The sequenced sample consisted of PBMCs. For the CDR3, the DNA is TGTGCCAGCAGCTTAATGCAGGGGGATGGAGATACGCAGTATTTT. Translating gives CASSLMQGDGDTQYF.